The 5 T cell receptor beta chains below all came from one sample that was sequenced in a study of B cell selection in AIRE deficiency. Sequenced by immunoSEQ multiplex PCR; TCRdb stores in-frame clones only, minus some. The sample carries some 14,000 clones, roughly 91% recorded once. Sorted regulatory T cells were CD4-positive, CD25-high and CD127-low or negative. The sequencing input was Tregs sorted from PBMCs. The receptors were sampled from a human donor with AIRE deficiency.

This clone was picked up one time. The chain is built from TRBV4-2 and TRBJ2-5; possible D gene TRBD2, 7 bases. V was shortened by 0 bases and J by 1 base, with 12 bases between the two germline ends. Germline V gene lookup returns CDR1 LGHNA and CDR2 YNFKEQ. The CDR3 sequence is 16 residues long. The DNA for the CDR3 is TGTGCCAGCAGCCAAGATTTGGCGGGGGCCCAAGAGACCCAGTACTTC. Protein product: CASSQDLAGAQETQYF.

The chain carries TRBV10-3 and TRBJ1-1; D is perhaps TRBD1 (5 bases). CDR3 length: 15 amino acids. Trimming took 9 bases from V and 3 from J, leaving 20 bases between them. The germline gives CDR1 ENHRY, CDR2 SYGVKD. Written as DNA, the CDR3 is TGTGCCATAAATCGACGCTCGGGGCCCTACACTGAAGCTTTCTTT. Its translation: CAINRRSGPYTEAFF.

The chain employs TRBV5-1 and TRBJ2-3, with D possibly TRBD2 on 5 matching bases. Per germline, CDR1 SGHRS and CDR2 YFSETQ. The CDR3 contains 16 residues. V was pared by 2 bases and J by 2 bases, with 15 bases between. The CDR3: CASSLRGSWDTDTQYF. CDR3 nucleotides: TGCGCCAGCAGCTTAAGAGGGAGTTGGGACACAGATACGCAGTATTTT.

V and J are TRBV7-7 and TRBJ2-3; 10 nucleotides match TRBD1. The CDR3 loop spans 16 amino acids. J gave up 4 bases and V 4 bases, and 8 bases lay outside the gene matches. The germline V gene encodes CDR1 SSHAT and CDR2 FNYEAQ (reference sequence). CDR3 bases: TGTGCCAGCAGCTCCGGACAGGGGGTATTTGCAGATACGCAGTATTTT. This gives the protein CASSSGQGVFADTQYF.

The chain joins TRBV18 to TRBJ2-5; D is uncertain. Between the trimmed V and J ends, which lost 5 bases and 1 base, there was a span of 2 bases. The CDR3 length is 11 residues. The germline CDR1 and CDR2 sequences are KGHSH and LQKENI. The CDR3 protein is CASSAQETQYF. In nucleotides, the CDR3 is TGTGCCAGCTCAGCCCAAGAGACCCAGTACTTC.